Detailed here is one TCR beta chain. Its matching antigen is unknown. The data originate from a study of post-analysis software for immune sequencing data. The length of the CDR3 is 11 residues. The J segment lost 14 bases and the V segment lost 6 bases, leaving 7 bases of the junction unmatched. Germline V lookup: CDR1 KGHDR, CDR2 SFDVKD. Notes on the study in general: Roughly five TRBV segments were significantly more frequent in patients than in controls. TRBV5-6, TRBV5-1 and TRBV20-1 were among these segments. F measure clustering grouped samples strongly by preparation batch.

Unique molecular identifiers featured in each of the TCR beta cDNA libraries. Each batch of about 0.95 to 10 million T cells produced hundreds of thousands of cDNA molecules. TCRdb reprocessed the PCR reads with MiXCR, giving one entry per CDR3 protein. The sample yields about 260,000 distinct CDR3 sequences, 30% to 45% seen once. The chain is built from TRBV24-1 and TRBJ2-3, with 7 bases aligning to TRBD2. The origin of this receptor is a girl aged 5-17 years with multiple sclerosis. The sequenced sample consisted of blood. The CDR3 DNA is TGTGCCACCAGTACGGGAGGTTCGTGGTATTTT. Protein: CATSTGGSWYF.